The rows below give T cell receptor beta chains drawn from one sample of a study of blood T cell repertoires in COVID-19. The method was immunoSEQ multiplex PCR; TCRdb's version includes in-frame clones alone and lacks a portion of them. The table lists 200,000 to 250,000 clones, about 86% of them singletons. The source material was peripheral blood. The receptors originated from a man older than 75 with acute or convalescent COVID-19. The CDR3 runs from the conserved cysteine through the conserved F or W. Fields, in order: V gene, clone size, J gene, D gene, CDR3 protein, CDR3 DNA. D genes are given only for firm matches. Part of the rows lack a size; the others show once, few, many or a class for expanded clones.

V: TRBV5-1
size: once
J: TRBJ2-5
D: -
CDR3: CASSSAEGKTQYF
DNA: TGCGCCAGCAGCAGCGCGGAGGGAAAGACCCAGTACTTC

V: TRBV21-1
size: -
J: TRBJ1-1
D: -
CDR3: CASTGTGKTEAFF
DNA: TGTGCCAGCACGGGGACAGGGAAAACTGAAGCTTTCTTT

V: TRBV15
size: -
J: TRBJ1-4
D: -
CDR3: CATSRDLRSEKLFF
DNA: TGTGCCACCAGCAGAGATTTGAGGAGTGAAAAACTGTTTTTT

V: TRBV6-5
size: -
J: TRBJ1-1
D: -
CDR3: CASSYPGRGGTEAFF
DNA: TGTGCCAGCAGTTACCCGGGACGAGGGGGAACTGAAGCTTTCTTT

V: TRBV5-1
size: -
J: TRBJ1-5
D: -
CDR3: CASSPWGGNQPQHF
DNA: TGCGCCAGCAGCCCCTGGGGGGGCAATCAGCCCCAGCATTTT

V: TRBV9
size: -
J: TRBJ2-1
D: -
CDR3: CASSVAGGGYNEQFF
DNA: TGTGCCAGCAGCGTAGCAGGTGGTGGCTACAATGAGCAGTTCTTC

V: TRBV6-6
size: once
J: TRBJ1-5
D: TRBD1
CDR3: CASSYSDRGQPQHF
DNA: TGTGCCAGCAGTTACTCAGACAGGGGACAGCCCCAGCATTTT

V: TRBV10-3
size: few
J: TRBJ1-1
D: TRBD1
CDR3: CAIRTQGGTEAFF
DNA: TGTGCCATCAGGACACAGGGGGGCACTGAAGCTTTCTTT

V: TRBV3-1/TRBV3-2
size: -
J: TRBJ2-7
D: -
CDR3: CASSRRNEQYF
DNA: TGTGCCAGCTCCCGGAGGAACGAGCAGTACTTC

V: TRBV11-3
size: once
J: TRBJ1-2
D: -
CDR3: CASSFFLVGVSLRGYGYTF
DNA: TGTGCCAGCAGCTTCTTCTTGGTAGGGGTATCGCTTCGCGGCTATGGCTACACCTTC

V: TRBV10-3
size: -
J: TRBJ2-7
D: TRBD2
CDR3: CAISESLSGSHEQYF
DNA: TGTGCCATCAGTGAGTCTCTGAGCGGGAGCCACGAGCAGTACTTC

V: TRBV24-1
size: -
J: TRBJ2-5
D: TRBD2
CDR3: CATSDSGLAGAPQETQYF
DNA: TGTGCCACCAGTGATTCCGGACTAGCGGGAGCCCCCCAAGAGACCCAGTACTTC

V: TRBV25-1
size: -
J: TRBJ1-1
D: TRBD1
CDR3: CASSGFGQGVSNTEAFF
DNA: TGTGCCAGCAGTGGATTTGGACAGGGGGTTTCGAACACTGAAGCTTTCTTT

V: TRBV24-1
size: -
J: TRBJ1-1
D: TRBD1
CDR3: CAIRGGNTEAFF
DNA: TGTGCCATCAGGGGGGGGAACACTGAAGCTTTCTTT

V: TRBV5-6
size: few
J: TRBJ1-1
D: -
CDR3: CASRQRRAVEQAFF
DNA: TGTGCCAGCAGACAAAGGCGGGCAGTTGAACAAGCTTTCTTT

V: TRBV24-1
size: -
J: TRBJ2-3
D: TRBD1
CDR3: CATSDTRPPGQGRIDTQYF
DNA: TGTGCCACCAGTGATACTCGACCCCCGGGACAGGGGAGGATAGATACGCAGTATTTT

V: TRBV7-9
size: few
J: TRBJ1-4
D: -
CDR3: CASSLWRQAPNEKLFF
DNA: TGTGCCAGCAGCTTATGGCGACAGGCACCTAATGAAAAACTGTTTTTT

V: TRBV30
size: few
J: TRBJ1-3
D: -
CDR3: CAWGSNAGTIYF
DNA: TGTGCCTGGGGCTCCAACGCGGGCACCATATATTTT

V: TRBV5-5
size: -
J: TRBJ1-1
D: -
CDR3: CASSRRDTIIPEAFF
DNA: TGTGCCAGCAGTCGCCGGGACACCATAATTCCTGAAGCTTTCTTT

V: TRBV5-1
size: -
J: TRBJ2-3
D: -
CDR3: CASGSNSRRSTDTQYF
DNA: TGCGCCAGCGGATCTAACAGCCGGCGCTCCACAGATACGCAGTATTTT

V: TRBV7-3
size: -
J: TRBJ2-1
D: -
CDR3: CASSLRTSSSYNEQFF
DNA: TGTGCCAGCAGCTTAAGGACTTCAAGCTCCTACAATGAGCAGTTCTTC

V: TRBV7-6
size: -
J: TRBJ2-1
D: TRBD1
CDR3: CASSSRTGETYNEQFF
DNA: TGTGCCAGCAGCTCCCGGACAGGGGAAACCTACAATGAGCAGTTCTTC

V: TRBV5-8
size: few
J: TRBJ1-2
D: -
CDR3: CASSLGGADYGYTF
DNA: TGTGCCAGCAGCTTGGGGGGCGCGGACTATGGCTACACCTTC

V: TRBV19
size: -
J: TRBJ1-2
D: TRBD1
CDR3: CASSPGQGRKGYTF
DNA: TGTGCCAGTAGCCCAGGACAGGGGCGAAAAGGCTACACCTTC

V: TRBV18
size: -
J: TRBJ2-7
D: -
CDR3: CASSQDTGYQYF
DNA: TGTGCCAGCTCTCAAGATACAGGGTACCAGTACTTC

V: TRBV4-1
size: -
J: TRBJ1-3
D: TRBD1
CDR3: CASSQDISGQGSVIYF
DNA: TGCGCCAGCAGCCAAGATATTTCGGGACAGGGATCGGTCATATATTTT

V: TRBV7-9
size: once
J: TRBJ1-6
D: -
CDR3: CASSLDSPGPLHF
DNA: TGTGCCAGCAGCTTGGACAGTCCCGGTCCCCTCCACTTT

V: TRBV2
size: -
J: TRBJ1-3
D: -
CDR3: CASRLFWAGNSGNTIYF
DNA: TGTGCCAGCAGACTTTTTTGGGCAGGGAACTCTGGAAACACCATATATTTT

V: TRBV7-2
size: -
J: TRBJ2-5
D: TRBD1
CDR3: CASSLRQGLVQETQYF
DNA: TGTGCCAGCAGCCTAAGACAGGGGCTAGTCCAAGAGACCCAGTACTTC

V: TRBV7-2
size: -
J: TRBJ1-6
D: -
CDR3: CASSLAPGSWNSPLHF
DNA: TGTGCCAGCAGCTTAGCCCCAGGGTCATGGAATTCACCCCTCCACTTT

V: TRBV19
size: once
J: TRBJ2-4
D: -
CDR3: CASSEGQSFNLQYF
DNA: TGTGCCAGTAGTGAAGGACAGTCTTTTAACCTTCAGTACTTC

V: TRBV5-8
size: -
J: TRBJ1-5
D: -
CDR3: CASSPRGINQPQHF
DNA: TGTGCCAGCAGCCCCCGAGGGATCAATCAGCCCCAGCATTTT

V: TRBV28
size: once
J: TRBJ1-1
D: -
CDR3: CASSGNGRHTEAFF
DNA: TGTGCCAGCAGCGGTAACGGGAGGCACACTGAAGCTTTCTTT

V: TRBV3-1/TRBV3-2
size: -
J: TRBJ1-4
D: TRBD1
CDR3: CASSQVWDRGEKLFF
DNA: TGTGCCAGCAGCCAAGTATGGGACAGGGGTGAAAAACTGTTTTTT

V: TRBV19
size: -
J: TRBJ2-3
D: TRBD1
CDR3: CASSPGTGYGTDTQYF
DNA: TGTGCCAGCAGTCCCGGGACAGGGTATGGCACAGATACGCAGTATTTT

V: TRBV24-1
size: -
J: TRBJ2-1
D: -
CDR3: CATSDPGTTRTNEQFF
DNA: TGTGCCACCAGTGACCCAGGGACAACCCGGACCAATGAGCAGTTCTTC

V: TRBV6-6
size: -
J: TRBJ1-1
D: -
CDR3: CASRRDSLNTEAFF
DNA: TGTGCCAGCAGGCGGGACTCCCTGAACACTGAAGCTTTCTTT

V: TRBV24-1
size: -
J: TRBJ2-3
D: -
CDR3: CATSGGPPTRDTQYF
DNA: TGTGCCACCAGTGGGGGGCCCCCCACACGAGATACGCAGTATTTT

V: TRBV28
size: -
J: TRBJ2-3
D: -
CDR3: CASSLYRPGNGQDF
DNA: TGTGCCAGCAGTTTATACAGACCCGGAAACGGTCAGGATTTT

V: TRBV19
size: -
J: TRBJ1-5
D: -
CDR3: CASSINRASNQPQHF
DNA: TGTGCCAGTAGTATTAACAGGGCCAGCAATCAGCCCCAGCATTTT

V: TRBV7-3
size: -
J: TRBJ1-1
D: TRBD1
CDR3: CASTPGGRNTEAFF
DNA: TGTGCCAGCACCCCAGGGGGGCGGAACACTGAAGCTTTCTTT

V: TRBV7-2
size: few
J: TRBJ2-7
D: -
CDR3: CASSLGAGSAYEQYF
DNA: TGTGCCAGCAGCCTAGGGGCAGGGTCTGCCTACGAGCAGTACTTC

V: TRBV27
size: -
J: TRBJ1-5
D: TRBD1
CDR3: CASRLLDRGSNQPQHF
DNA: TGTGCCAGCAGGCTACTGGACAGGGGTAGCAATCAGCCCCAGCATTTT

V: TRBV6-2/TRBV6-3
size: -
J: TRBJ1-5
D: TRBD1
CDR3: CASSFSGQINQPQHF
DNA: TGTGCCAGCAGTTTCTCGGGACAGATCAATCAGCCCCAGCATTTT

V: TRBV4-2
size: -
J: TRBJ2-1
D: -
CDR3: CASSQDHGSYNEQFF
DNA: TGTGCCAGCAGCCAAGATCACGGCTCCTACAATGAGCAGTTCTTC

V: TRBV4-1
size: -
J: TRBJ2-2
D: -
CDR3: CASSQGQREPGELFF
DNA: TGCGCCAGCAGCCAAGGGCAAAGGGAGCCCGGGGAGCTGTTTTTT

V: TRBV2
size: -
J: TRBJ2-2
D: -
CDR3: CASRRKNTGELFF
DNA: TGTGCCAGCAGGAGAAAGAACACCGGGGAGCTGTTTTTT